This is a list of T cell receptor beta chains from one sample in a study of shared clonotypes between healthy human individuals. The protocol was immunoSEQ multiplex PCR, while the TCRdb copy is restricted to in-frame clones and leaves out a portion. This repertoire shows some 1 million clones, approximately 76% found once; its top ten account for 1.2% to 1.5%. What was sequenced was memory CD4+ T cells sorted from blood. The receptor set was obtained from a man between 18 and 29 years old in good health. Each CDR3 is given with its conserved first and last residue.

TRBJ2-7,TRBV13,CASSRNKPGEQYF
TRBJ2-7,TRBV5-6,CASSLASGYEQYF
TRBJ1-2,TRBV15,CATSRTGEGLSGYTF
TRBJ1-5,TRBV5-6,CASSWGVGNQPQHF
TRBJ2-1,TRBV5-6,CASSLTGQAQFF
TRBJ1-5,TRBV7-2,CASSLESGTGYQPQHF
TRBJ2-5,TRBV9,CASSVGLVNQETQYF
TRBJ1-4,TRBV30,CAWSVQGKLFF
TRBJ2-5,TRBV19,CASSAGRDRTRETQYF
TRBJ1-3,TRBV5-1,CASSLAEGGRGNTIYF
TRBJ2-1,TRBV14,CASSQFKGTSGGNEQFF
TRBJ2-7,TRBV7-2,CASTHSSGPYEQYF
TRBJ2-7,TRBV7-2,CASSRAVGQGDYEQYF
TRBJ1-2,TRBV18,CASSPTGSNYGYTF
TRBJ1-4,TRBV25-1,CASSDTGYPNEKLFF
.,TRBV14,CASSHAGTYEQYF
TRBJ1-2,TRBV6-1,CASSEVPSGYTF
TRBJ1-4,TRBV29-1,CSVARGDEKLFF
TRBJ2-7,TRBV6-5,CASRSTAKSEQYF
TRBJ2-5,TRBV19,CASRDRNQETQYF
TRBJ2-1,TRBV6-6,CASSPGGRSSYNEQFF
TRBJ2-3,TRBV19,CASSISPQDRARGTDTQYF
TRBJ1-5,TRBV19,CASSTLGGSNQPQHF
TRBJ1-4,TRBV4-2,CASSQDLDRGPGYEKLFF
TRBJ2-5,TRBV28,CASSFLGTGVQETQYF
TRBJ1-3,TRBV5-1,CASSEQGNTIYF
TRBJ2-5,TRBV2,CASSVLGQGETQYF
TRBJ2-5,TRBV7-2,CASSLVLWAETQYF
TRBJ2-1,TRBV5-1,CASSMIAVNEQFF
TRBJ1-3,TRBV5-4,CASSLIGDSGNTIYF
TRBJ1-6,TRBV5-6,CASSLTRGDSPLHF
TRBJ1-1,TRBV5-1,CASSWAEGRGTEAFF
TRBJ1-5,TRBV28,CASSLLAASGSQPQHF
TRBJ1-1,TRBV5-1,CASSLGQGLAEAFF
TRBJ1-1,TRBV5-1,CASSLDPQPNTEAFF
TRBJ1-1,TRBV6-1,CASSNRGGSEAFF
TRBJ2-2,TRBV30,CASGGNTGELFF
TRBJ1-2,TRBV7-2,CASSLLDRSPYGYTF
TRBJ2-1,TRBV11-2,CASSSLAAGPAWNEQFF
TRBJ2-2,TRBV5-1,CASSLEGVAGELFF
TRBJ2-4,TRBV6-5,CASSDPSADIQYF
TRBJ2-3,TRBV5-4,CASSLEVGVLTDTQYF
TRBJ1-2,TRBV6-6,CASSPTVSYGYTF
TRBJ1-6,TRBV28,CASSFGHNSPLHF
TRBJ2-3,TRBV7-9,CASQGPGLGQYF
TRBJ2-4,TRBV2,CASTFGTSGINIQYF
TRBJ1-2,TRBV5-1,CASSLVGQGKYGYTF